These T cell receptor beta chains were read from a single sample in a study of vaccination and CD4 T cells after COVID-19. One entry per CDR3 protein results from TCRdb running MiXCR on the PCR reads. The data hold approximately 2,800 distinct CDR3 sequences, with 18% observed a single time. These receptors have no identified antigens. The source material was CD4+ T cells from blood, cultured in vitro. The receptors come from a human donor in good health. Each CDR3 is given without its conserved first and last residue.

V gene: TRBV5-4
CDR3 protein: ASSLAKGVQAF

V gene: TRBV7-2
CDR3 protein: ASTREDQPQH

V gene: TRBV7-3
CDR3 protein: ASSEQSTDTQY

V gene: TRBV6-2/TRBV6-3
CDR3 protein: ASNRGKDLRNSPLH

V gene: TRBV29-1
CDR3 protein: SVEGEGWAGYT

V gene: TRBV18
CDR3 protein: ASSSTGGGYT

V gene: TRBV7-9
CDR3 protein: ASPDQKDTGELF

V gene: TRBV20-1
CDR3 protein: SARDGTKNTGELF

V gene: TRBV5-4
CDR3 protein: ASSEYRVTYEQY

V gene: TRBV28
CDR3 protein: ASSLIPGRVQPQH

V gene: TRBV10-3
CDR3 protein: AISPIGQFGDSPLH

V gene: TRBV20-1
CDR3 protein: SASWRERYEQY

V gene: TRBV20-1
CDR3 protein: SARGLDNEQF

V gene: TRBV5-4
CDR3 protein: VSSQDGYGYT

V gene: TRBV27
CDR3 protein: ASSFSRGGQGAGTEAF

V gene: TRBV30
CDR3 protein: AWTLADGSYNEQF

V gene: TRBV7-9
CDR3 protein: ASSLAVLTDTQY

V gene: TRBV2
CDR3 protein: ASSDLAGVNGGELF

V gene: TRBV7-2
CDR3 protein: ASSLNSRTNTGELF

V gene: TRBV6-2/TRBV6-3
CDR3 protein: ASRRTGSSYEQY

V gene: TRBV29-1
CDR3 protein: SVPPGASGTDTQY

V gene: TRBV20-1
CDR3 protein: SARDFGGRNTEAF

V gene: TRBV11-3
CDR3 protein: ASSLASTGRQETQY

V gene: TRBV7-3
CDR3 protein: ASSPRTSGSGANVLT

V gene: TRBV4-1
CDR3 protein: ASSQDGTRITDTQY

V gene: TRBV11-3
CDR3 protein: ASRVSSGSPTDTQY

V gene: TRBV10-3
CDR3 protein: AIGLAGQETQY

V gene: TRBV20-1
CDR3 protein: SAGTSGALAKNIQY

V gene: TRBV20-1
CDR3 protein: SAPSDTGELF

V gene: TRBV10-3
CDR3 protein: AIRGSQGGTEAF

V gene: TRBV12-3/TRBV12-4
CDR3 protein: ASTQGEFQGQPQH